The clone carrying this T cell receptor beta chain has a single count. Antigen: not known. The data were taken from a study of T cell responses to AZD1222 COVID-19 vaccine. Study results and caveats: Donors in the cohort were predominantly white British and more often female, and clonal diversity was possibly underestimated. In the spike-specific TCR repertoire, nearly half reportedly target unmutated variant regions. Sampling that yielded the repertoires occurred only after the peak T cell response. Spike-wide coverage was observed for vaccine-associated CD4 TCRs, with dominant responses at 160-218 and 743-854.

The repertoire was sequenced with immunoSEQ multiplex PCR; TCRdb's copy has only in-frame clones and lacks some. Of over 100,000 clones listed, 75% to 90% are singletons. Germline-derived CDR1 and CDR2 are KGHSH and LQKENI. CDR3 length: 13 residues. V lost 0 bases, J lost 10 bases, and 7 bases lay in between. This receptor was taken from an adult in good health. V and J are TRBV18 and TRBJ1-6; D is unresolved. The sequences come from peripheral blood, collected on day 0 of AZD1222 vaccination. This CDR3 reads CASSPPKRSPLHF. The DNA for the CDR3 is TGTGCCAGCTCACCACCGAAAAGATCACCCCTCCACTTT.